This T cell receptor (beta chain) was found in a study of CD8+CD57+ T cells in acquired aplastic anemia. Study in general: The mean DNA yield obtained from sorted CD4+ and CD8+ cells came to 3.2 ug. General study points: The study identified more than 25 CD8+ CDR3 sequences shared by patients and controls. Any difference that existed in CD8+ Simpson's diversity between patients and controls was not significant.

In the case of this clonotype: The antigen is undetermined.

Both TCR beta VDJ combination and CDR3 sequence profiling were carried out. Genomic DNA was the template for this profiling. From the reads, TCRdb called clonotypes with MiXCR, one entry per CDR3 protein. The sample contains under 350,000 distinct CDR3 sequences, 55% to 65% of which appear only once. Germline V gene lookup returns CDR1 SGHTA and CDR2 FQGNSA. The CDR3 is 16 residues long. The rearrangement uses TRBV7-2 and TRBJ2-7; TRBD1 matches at 10 bases. The DNA end favors TRBJ2-1, so the J call may be wrong. This sequence was found in a human donor with severe aplastic anemia or a healthy control (not recorded which). Sequencing input: sorted CD4+, CD8+, or CD8+CD57+ T cells (not recorded which) from PBMCs. Here the CDR3 reads CASSRQGARGLSEQFF. The CDR3 DNA is TGTGCCAGCAGCCGACAGGGGGCGCGGGGATTGAGTGAGCAGTTCTTC.